The 19 T cell receptor beta chains listed next were all sequenced from one sample in a study of blood T cell repertoires in COVID-19. Measured with immunoSEQ multiplex PCR; TCRdb has only the in-frame clones, and not every one. The table includes under 250,000 clones, roughly nine tenths detected once. The sequencing sample was made of PBMCs or T cells enriched from blood (not recorded which). These receptors were taken from a woman between 18 and 29 years old in a cohort exposed to, infected with or recovered from COVID-19 (not recorded which).

J is TRBJ2-7 and V is TRBV18, with D unclear. Trimming removed 3 bases from V and 5 bases from J, with 20 bases in between. The germline gives CDR1 KGHSH, CDR2 LQKENI. The CDR3 totals 16 residues. This chain's CDR3 is CASSPTATPGAHEQYF. In DNA, the CDR3 is TGTGCCAGCTCACCGACCGCGACCCCAGGTGCCCACGAGCAGTACTTC.

J is TRBJ1-6 and V is TRBV9, with a tentative D call TRBD1 (6 bases). The CDR3 spans 15 residues. Germline V gives CDR1 SGDLS, CDR2 YYNGEE. V gave up 0 bases and J gave up 6 bases, with 10 bases separating them. CDR3: CASSVDGTINSPLHF. CDR3 sequence (DNA): TGTGCCAGCAGCGTAGACGGGACAATTAATTCACCCCTCCACTTT.

The chain is built from TRBV5-1 and TRBJ2-7; TRBD1 might be the D (6 bases). Looked up from germline, CDR1 is SGHRS and CDR2 is YFSETQ. The CDR3 length is 14 residues. Trimming removed 3 bases at V and 4 bases at J, with 14 bases between. This CDR3 is CASSSVSGQYEQYF. The CDR3 bases are TGCGCCAGCAGCTCGGTCTCAGGACAGTACGAGCAGTACTTC.

The CDR3 loop is CASSLERSNNEKLFF. The CDR3 DNA follows: TGTGCCAGCAGCTTAGAACGCAGTAATAATGAAAAACTGTTTTTT. V is TRBV7-8 and J is TRBJ1-4, with unresolved D. CDR3 length: 15 residues. V was cut by 1 base and J by 4 bases, with 10 bases left in between. Germline CDR1 is SGHVS and CDR2 is FQNEAQ.

The CDR3: CASGRGGQGSRRAGYTF. CDR3 DNA: TGTGCTAGTGGCCGGGGTGGACAGGGCTCGCGGCGTGCCGGCTACACCTTC. The chain links TRBV12-5 to TRBJ1-2; 8 nucleotides match TRBD1. Trimming at V came to 6 bases and at J to 8 bases, leaving 20 bases not matched to a gene. The length of the CDR3 is 17 residues. The germline gives CDR1 LGHNT, CDR2 FRNRAP.

The chain has TRBV18 and TRBJ1-5; D remains ambiguous. Germline assignment: CDR1 KGHSH and CDR2 LQKENI. The CDR3 totals 13 residues. With 2 bases removed from V and 8 bases from J, the gap between germline ends came to 10 bases. CDR3 nucleotides: TGTGCCAGCTCACCAGGCCAAATGGAGCCCCAGCATTTT. This translates into CASSPGQMEPQHF. The whole variable domain, filled in from reference TRBV18 and TRBJ1-5, reads NAGVMQNPRHLVRRRGQEARLRCSPMKGHSHVYWYRQLPEEGLKFMVYLQKENIIDESGMPKERFSAEFPKEGPSILRIQQVVRGDSAAYFCASSPGQMEPQHFGDGTRLSIL.

This chain joins TRBV6-5 and TRBJ1-2; D is possibly TRBD1 (5 bases). The germline CDR1 and CDR2 sequences are MNHEY and SVGAGI. Deletions cut 6 bases from V and 2 bases from J, with 10 bases between. The CDR3 loop spans 13 amino acids. CDR3 nucleotide sequence: TGTGCCAGCAGCCCCTACAGGAACTATGGCTACACCTTC. Encoded protein: CASSPYRNYGYTF.

This chain links TRBV18 with TRBJ2-7; 8 positions match TRBD1. The germline gives CDR1 KGHSH, CDR2 LQKENI. V dropped 6 bases and J dropped 3; count of bases not matched to a gene: 7. This CDR3 is 14 amino acids long. CDR3 nucleotide sequence: TGTGCCAGCTCGCCGGGACAGGCCCGCTACGAGCAGTACTTC. It translates to CASSPGQARYEQYF.

V and J are TRBV9 and TRBJ2-1; 10 bases match TRBD2. This CDR3 comprises 15 residues. The trim removed 2 bases at V and 4 bases at J, leaving 3 bases unmatched. In germline, CDR1 is SGDLS, CDR2 YYNGEE. CDR3 bases: TGTGCCAGCAGCGTGGGGACTAGCGTTTACAATGAGCAGTTCTTC. Its protein is CASSVGTSVYNEQFF.

The V call is TRBV19, the J call TRBJ1-5; D is perhaps TRBD1 (5 bases). CDR3 length: 13 amino acids. V was pared by 4 bases and J by 6 bases, with 10 bases between. Germline loops: CDR1 LNHDA, CDR2 SQIVND (reference sequence). Here the CDR3 DNA reads TGTGCCAGTAGTACCGGGGGTTCTCAGCCCCAGCATTTT. Translating gives CASSTGGSQPQHF. Variable domain in full (rest from reference TRBV19 and TRBJ1-5): DGGITQSPKYLFRKEGQNVTLSCEQNLNHDAMYWYRQDPGQGLRLIYYSQIVNDFQKGDIAEGYSVSREKKESFPLTVTSAQKNPTAFYLCASSTGGSQPQHFGDGTRLSIL.

The chain recombines TRBV7-2 with TRBJ2-5, with unresolved D. V lost 0 bases and J lost 0, with 11 bases in between. CDR1 is SGHTA, CDR2 FQGNSA, per germline. This CDR3 contains 16 residues. The CDR3: CASSLALMRNQETQYF. The CDR3 coding sequence is TGTGCCAGCAGCTTAGCCTTGATGAGGAACCAAGAGACCCAGTACTTC. Full variable domain (remainder filled in from reference TRBV7-2 and TRBJ2-5): GAGVSQSPSNKVTEKGKDVELRCDPISGHTALYWYRQSLGQGLEFLIYFQGNSAPDKSGLPSDRFSAERTGGSVSTLTIQRTQQEDSAVYLCASSLALMRNQETQYFGPGTRLLVL.

In its sample, this clone was seen once. The chain links TRBV2 to TRBJ1-1; no definite D call. V dropped 5 bases and J dropped 0 bases, with 4 bases sitting between them. This CDR3 is built from 12 residues. Germline CDR1 reads SNHLY; CDR2 reads FYNNEI. CDR3 bases: TGTGCCAGCAGTATTATGAACACTGAAGCTTTCTTT. It codes for CASSIMNTEAFF. The full variable domain, its missing parts supplied by reference TRBV2 and TRBJ1-1, is EPEVTQTPSHQVTQMGQEVILRCVPISNHLYFYWYRQILGQKVEFLVSFYNNEISEKSEIFDDQFSVERPDGSNFTLKIRSTKLEDSAMYFCASSIMNTEAFFGQGTRLTVV.

The chain uses TRBV5-1 and TRBJ1-6; 9 bases align to TRBD1. The trim removed 4 bases at V and 10 bases at J, leaving 6 bases unmatched. The germline V gene has CDR1 SGHRS and CDR2 YFSETQ. The CDR3 has 14 amino acids. CDR3 DNA: TGCGCCAGCAGCGCGCTAGGGACAGGGTCACCCCTCCACTTT. The encoded protein is CASSALGTGSPLHF.

CDR3 nucleotide sequence: TGTGCCAGTAGTCCCGACCCAATAGCGGGAGGGCGGGCCCAGTACTTC. Its protein product is CASSPDPIAGGRAQYF. The chain employs TRBV19 and TRBJ2-5, with TRBD2 identical over 11 bases. This CDR3 has 16 residues. From germline, CDR1 is LNHDA and CDR2 SQIVND (reference sequence). The V gene end was trimmed by 5 bases and the J gene end by 9 bases; junction bases not matched to a gene: 14. The whole variable domain, remainder taken from reference TRBV19 and TRBJ2-5, is DGGITQSPKYLFRKEGQNVTLSCEQNLNHDAMYWYRQDPGQGLRLIYYSQIVNDFQKGDIAEGYSVSREKKESFPLTVTSAQKNPTAFYLCASSPDPIAGGRAQYFGPGTRLLVL.

V and J are TRBV6-1 and TRBJ2-1; 7 bases fit TRBD2. Trimming took 2 bases from V and 5 from J; bases not matched to a gene: 9. The CDR3 covers 16 residues. Germline assignment: CDR1 MNHNS and CDR2 SASEGT. CDR3: CASSEIGGRDDNEQFF. In nucleotides, the CDR3 is TGTGCCAGCAGTGAAATAGGCGGGAGAGACGACAATGAGCAGTTCTTC.

The CDR3, as DNA: TGTGCCAGCGCGACGCAGGGAGGGCTAGATGGCTACACCTTC. It is translated as CASATQGGLDGYTF. V usage is TRBV7-9 and J usage is TRBJ1-2, with a possible D match to TRBD1 (5 bases). The V end lost 8 bases, the J end lost 6 bases, and 19 bases lay between the germline ends. Germline CDR1 is SEHNR and CDR2 is FQNEAQ (reference sequence). The CDR3 covers 14 residues. Filled out from reference TRBV7-9 and TRBJ1-2, the complete variable domain reads DTGVSQNPRHKITKRGQNVTFRCDPISEHNRLYWYRQTLGQGPEFLTYFQNEAQLEKSRLLSDRFSAERPKGSFSTLEIQRTEQGDSAMYLCASATQGGLDGYTFGSGTRLTVV.

This rearrangement joins TRBV6-1 to TRBJ1-4, with unresolved D. Germline V gene sequence: CDR1 MNHNS, CDR2 SASEGT. V lost 2 bases to trimming and J lost 7 bases, with 5 bases between them. This CDR3 has 12 amino acids. CDR3 DNA sequence: TGTGCCAGCAGTGAAATGGCTGAAAAACTGTTTTTT. It yields the protein CASSEMAEKLFF.

This chain connects TRBV15 to TRBJ1-6; 7 bases are a match to TRBD1. The CDR3 runs 14 residues. In germline, CDR1 is LNHNV, CDR2 YYDKDF (reference sequence). V lost 7 bases and J lost 8; bases outside the gene matches: 8. Written as DNA, the CDR3 is TGTGCCACCAATAGACAGGGAGGAGATTCACCCCTCCACTTT. Its protein is CATNRQGGDSPLHF.

CDR3 bases: TGTGCCAGCAGCTTACCTGGCAGGCCCGTGGATGGCTACACCTTC. This encodes CASSLPGRPVDGYTF. J is TRBJ1-2 and V is TRBV11-2; D not resolved. V was trimmed by 2 bases and J by 6 bases, leaving 16 bases between them. The germline CDR1 and CDR2 sequences are SGHAT and FQNNGV. The CDR3 spans 15 residues.